The T cell receptor (beta chain) under discussion was sequenced for a study of CD8+ T cells in alopecia areata. In each case, RNA was isolated and then reverse transcribed into cDNA as the sequencing template. The table came from immunoSEQ multiplex PCR; TCRdb's copy has only in-frame clones and leaves some out. Of roughly 150,000 clones in the sample, around 54% are singletons; the top ten hold more than 4.5%. About this clone: Its target is not known.

This CDR3 contains 13 residues. The germline V and J ends were trimmed by 7 bases and 7 bases, with 14 bases remaining between them. From germline, CDR1 is MDHEN and CDR2 SYDVKM. Study outcomes and limitations: With patients, TCR sharing proved less clear than in mice, a difference possibly related to HLA. More clonal than normal scalp was lesional scalp, particularly alopecia totalis/universalis.

This clonotype originated in a human donor in good health. The sequencing input was CD4+ T cells sorted from blood. This rearrangement joins TRBV28 to TRBJ1-5; D is uncertain. The CDR3 loop is CASTPIERQPQHF. The CDR3 nucleotides read TGTGCCAGCACCCCTATCGAAAGGCAGCCCCAGCATTTT.